In its sample, the clone carrying this T cell receptor beta chain was seen a few times. Its antigen is not known. CDR1 is MNHEY and CDR2 is SMNVEV in the germline V gene (reference sequence). The CDR3 extends over 14 amino acids. V dropped 6 bases and J dropped 10; count of bases not matched to a gene: 9. The data derive from a study of cytomegalovirus exposure and HLA in healthy donors. Study-level points and caveats: Later genetic work tied a missense DCLRE1C variant to beta-chain V and J trimming.

This PCR relied on a set of 60 Vbeta primers and 13 Jbeta primers. Assay used: immunoSEQ multiplex PCR; TCRdb lists only in-frame clones, some missing. The sample includes under 150,000 clones, about 79% of them seen just once. The chain carries TRBV27 and TRBJ1-6, with 7 bases identical to TRBD1. This receptor was obtained from a male donor in good health and CMV-seronegative. The sequenced sample consisted of PBMCs. CDR3 sequence: CASSHPGGWSPLHF. The CDR3 coding sequence is TGTGCCAGCAGCCATCCAGGGGGTTGGTCACCCCTCCACTTT.